These T cell receptor beta chains were read from a single sample in a study of blood T cells in healthy people across ages. TCRdb called the 5' RACE reads again in MiXCR, with one record for every CDR3 protein. The table records 1.5 million to 2 million distinct CDR3 sequences, roughly 52% of them present only once. Sequenced input: blood. The receptors were gathered from a woman between 35 and 50 years old in good health. Each CDR3 is given with its conserved first and last residue. Each record gives: CDR3 DNA, CDR3 protein, V gene, D gene, clone size, J gene. D genes are given only for firm matches. A row's size may be missing; if present it is once, few, many or a size class.

cdr3_nt: TGTGCCAGCAGTCCTGGGTCGACCCTGTATGGCTACACCTTC
cdr3_aa: CASSPGSTLYGYTF
v_call: TRBV6-2/TRBV6-3
d_call: NA
clone_size: few
j_call: TRBJ1-2

cdr3_nt: TGTGCCAGCAGTGCCGGGACAGGGGATATGGTGAATGGCTACACCTTC
cdr3_aa: CASSAGTGDMVNGYTF
v_call: TRBV25-1
d_call: TRBD1
clone_size: NA
j_call: TRBJ1-2

cdr3_nt: TGTACCAGCAGCCAAGCAGCGGGGGAAGAGACCCAGTACTTC
cdr3_aa: CTSSQAAGEETQYF
v_call: TRBV3-1
d_call: TRBD2
clone_size: NA
j_call: TRBJ2-5

cdr3_nt: TGTGCCAGCAGCTTCAGTGGAACTCTCCTCACAGATACGCAGTATTTT
cdr3_aa: CASSFSGTLLTDTQYF
v_call: TRBV7-9
d_call: NA
clone_size: NA
j_call: TRBJ2-3

cdr3_nt: TGTGCCAGCAGCTTAAATAGTCAATTAGGGTCACCCCTCCACTTT
cdr3_aa: CASSLNSQLGSPLHF
v_call: TRBV7-2
d_call: NA
clone_size: few
j_call: TRBJ1-6

cdr3_nt: TGCAGTGCTATAATGGGCGGGGGGCGCACAGATACGCAGTATTTT
cdr3_aa: CSAIMGGGRTDTQYF
v_call: TRBV20-1
d_call: TRBD2
clone_size: NA
j_call: TRBJ2-3

cdr3_nt: TGTGCCAGCTCATCCCCCGGGACTGTGATAGAGACCCAGTACTTC
cdr3_aa: CASSSPGTVIETQYF
v_call: TRBV18
d_call: NA
clone_size: few
j_call: TRBJ2-5

cdr3_nt: TGCGCCAGCAGCCACCCCTCCTACGAGCAGTACTTC
cdr3_aa: CASSHPSYEQYF
v_call: TRBV4-1
d_call: NA
clone_size: NA
j_call: TRBJ2-7

cdr3_nt: TGTGCCAGCAGTTTATCTCGACAGGGGATATCCCCCTACGAGCAGTACTTC
cdr3_aa: CASSLSRQGISPYEQYF
v_call: TRBV27
d_call: TRBD1
clone_size: few
j_call: TRBJ2-7

cdr3_nt: TGTGCCAGTCAGGAAGGGGGCACAGATACGCAGTATTTT
cdr3_aa: CASQEGGTDTQYF
v_call: TRBV6-2/TRBV6-3
d_call: NA
clone_size: few
j_call: TRBJ2-3

cdr3_nt: TGTGCCAGCGCTGCATCCGACAGGGGGAATCAAGAGACCCAGTACTTC
cdr3_aa: CASAASDRGNQETQYF
v_call: TRBV11-1
d_call: TRBD1
clone_size: NA
j_call: TRBJ2-5

cdr3_nt: TGTGCCAGCAGTCCTACAGTACGAGGTGGCTACACCTTC
cdr3_aa: CASSPTVRGGYTF
v_call: TRBV27
d_call: NA
clone_size: NA
j_call: TRBJ1-2

cdr3_nt: TGTGCCAGCAGCTTAGCTTGGGCAGGGGGCAAGACTGAGCAGTTCTTC
cdr3_aa: CASSLAWAGGKTEQFF
v_call: TRBV11-2
d_call: TRBD1
clone_size: NA
j_call: TRBJ2-1

cdr3_nt: TGTGCCAGCACCAGACAGGCATCGTCCTACGAGCAGTACTTC
cdr3_aa: CASTRQASSYEQYF
v_call: TRBV2
d_call: NA
clone_size: NA
j_call: TRBJ2-7

cdr3_nt: TGCAGTGCTACCCCGGACTACCGAGACACAGATACGCAGTATTTT
cdr3_aa: CSATPDYRDTDTQYF
v_call: TRBV20-1
d_call: NA
clone_size: NA
j_call: TRBJ2-3

cdr3_nt: TGTGCCAGCAGCCAAAAGTGGGGGCAGTATTTT
cdr3_aa: CASSQKWGQYF
v_call: TRBV12-3/TRBV12-4
d_call: NA
clone_size: NA
j_call: TRBJ2-3

cdr3_nt: TGTGCCAGCAGTTTATCGGGGATTAACGAGCAGTACTTC
cdr3_aa: CASSLSGINEQYF
v_call: TRBV27
d_call: NA
clone_size: NA
j_call: TRBJ2-7

cdr3_nt: TGTGCCAGCAGCCACAGACTAGCGGGGGGGCCAGGAAATGAGCAGTTCTTC
cdr3_aa: CASSHRLAGGPGNEQFF
v_call: TRBV4-2
d_call: TRBD2
clone_size: NA
j_call: TRBJ2-1

cdr3_nt: TGCGCCAGCAGCCAAGGGCCGGGACAGCACACTGAAGCTTTCTTT
cdr3_aa: CASSQGPGQHTEAFF
v_call: TRBV4-3
d_call: TRBD1
clone_size: NA
j_call: TRBJ1-1

cdr3_nt: TGTGCCAGCAGCCAAGGACAGGGGGCAGATCAGCCCCAGCATTTT
cdr3_aa: CASSQGQGADQPQHF
v_call: TRBV3-1
d_call: TRBD1
clone_size: once
j_call: TRBJ1-5

cdr3_nt: TGCAGTGCCCTCCGAAGGGGCATCCACTTGGCCTACGAGCAGTACTTC
cdr3_aa: CSALRRGIHLAYEQYF
v_call: TRBV20-1
d_call: NA
clone_size: NA
j_call: TRBJ2-7

cdr3_nt: TGTGCCAGCAGTTTACCTCCTCCCGGGGCCAACGTCCTGACTTTC
cdr3_aa: CASSLPPPGANVLTF
v_call: TRBV28
d_call: NA
clone_size: once
j_call: TRBJ2-6

cdr3_nt: TGTGCCAGCAGCTTGGGACTAGCGGGAGTAGTGAGGGAGACCCAGTACTTC
cdr3_aa: CASSLGLAGVVRETQYF
v_call: TRBV7-2
d_call: TRBD2
clone_size: once
j_call: TRBJ2-5

cdr3_nt: TGTGCCAGCAAACCGACGGGGTGGGACGAGCAGTACTTC
cdr3_aa: CASKPTGWDEQYF
v_call: TRBV6-2/TRBV6-3
d_call: NA
clone_size: NA
j_call: TRBJ2-7

cdr3_nt: TGTGCCAGCAATACCCTTAGTGGGACTTCCAAAAACATTCAGTACTTC
cdr3_aa: CASNTLSGTSKNIQYF
v_call: TRBV6-6
d_call: NA
clone_size: NA
j_call: TRBJ2-4

cdr3_nt: TGTGCCAGCAGCGTAGGCGGCAGGGAACCTAATGAAAAACTGTTTTTT
cdr3_aa: CASSVGGREPNEKLFF
v_call: TRBV9
d_call: NA
clone_size: few
j_call: TRBJ1-4

cdr3_nt: TGTGCCAGCAGTGCGACAACTAACTATGGCTACACCTTC
cdr3_aa: CASSATTNYGYTF
v_call: TRBV6-2/TRBV6-3
d_call: NA
clone_size: NA
j_call: TRBJ1-2

cdr3_nt: TGCAGTGCTCGCCCAGGGGCAGAGACCCAGTACTTC
cdr3_aa: CSARPGAETQYF
v_call: TRBV20-1
d_call: NA
clone_size: many
j_call: TRBJ2-5

cdr3_nt: TGTGCCAGCAGCTTAAGGTCGCCCAGTTCCATTCCAGATACGCAGTATTTT
cdr3_aa: CASSLRSPSSIPDTQYF
v_call: TRBV7-2
d_call: NA
clone_size: NA
j_call: TRBJ2-3

cdr3_nt: TGTGCCAGCAGTGAAGTTTTGGCCTATGGCTACACCTTC
cdr3_aa: CASSEVLAYGYTF
v_call: TRBV6-1
d_call: NA
clone_size: NA
j_call: TRBJ1-2

cdr3_nt: TGCGCCAGCAGCCAAGATAGGGCAGGTCCCTACAATGAGCAGTACTTC
cdr3_aa: CASSQDRAGPYNEQYF
v_call: TRBV4-3
d_call: NA
clone_size: NA
j_call: TRBJ2-5